This T cell receptor (beta chain) comes out of a study of blood T cell repertoires in COVID-19. Turning to the study itself: The United States, Italy and Spain were the sources of the acute and convalescent COVID-19 samples.

Method: immunoSEQ multiplex PCR; TCRdb's copy keeps in-frame clones and lacks some. The sample consists of roughly 160,000 clones, over 75% of them appearing once. Those who participated ranged in age from about 18 to 89 years and resided in approximately 23 US areas. Donors were grouped by their self-reported clinical history. V was pared by 5 bases and J by 3 bases, with 4 bases of the junction left unmatched. Germline CDR1 is LNHDA and CDR2 is SQIVND (reference sequence). The CDR3 runs to 15 residues. The source is a woman aged 40 to 50 with acute COVID-19. V is TRBV19 and J is TRBJ2-7; TRBD2 agrees at 13 bases. The sequencing input was PBMCs or T cells enriched from blood (not recorded which). CDR3 region: CASSSWTSGSYEQYF. The CDR3 DNA reads as TGTGCCAGTAGTTCTTGGACTAGCGGGAGCTACGAGCAGTACTTC.